This note documents a single T cell receptor beta chain sequence. The target antigen is unknown. The data belong to a study of T cell repertoires in cytomegalovirus infection. For the study at large: The authors used CMV epitopes that were HLA-C-restricted (recently identified) and HLA-B-restricted (well studied). Public TCR beta signatures provided an indication of both CMV infection and a matching HLA type.

Study outcomes and limitations: There were HLA-C-restricted CMV-specific TCR beta clonotypes dominating the ex vivo response. Summed public TCR beta family frequency identified CMV carriers bearing the relevant HLA.

TCRdb reprocessed the reads via MiXCR and lists one record per CDR3 protein. This sample yields roughly 180,000 distinct CDR3 sequences, of which roughly 21% are seen a single time; 25% belongs to the top ten. The CDR3 sequence is 17 residues long. Per the germline V gene, CDR1 is MNHEY and CDR2 is SVGEGT. With V trimmed by 1 base and J by 5 bases, 10 bases remained unmatched. This clonotype was sampled from a human donor in good health (CMV status not recorded). Some clones in this sample may be carry-over from other donors' samples. The input for sequencing was CD8+ T cells from cultured PBMCs, taken from culture after CMV antigen stimulation. The chain uses TRBV6-2 or TRBV6-3 and TRBJ2-2, with 7 bases fitting TRBD1. The CDR3 bases are TGTGCCAGCAGTTACTACTCCCCCGGGACAGCGACCGGGGAGCTGTTTTTT. Translating it yields CASSYYSPGTATGELFF.